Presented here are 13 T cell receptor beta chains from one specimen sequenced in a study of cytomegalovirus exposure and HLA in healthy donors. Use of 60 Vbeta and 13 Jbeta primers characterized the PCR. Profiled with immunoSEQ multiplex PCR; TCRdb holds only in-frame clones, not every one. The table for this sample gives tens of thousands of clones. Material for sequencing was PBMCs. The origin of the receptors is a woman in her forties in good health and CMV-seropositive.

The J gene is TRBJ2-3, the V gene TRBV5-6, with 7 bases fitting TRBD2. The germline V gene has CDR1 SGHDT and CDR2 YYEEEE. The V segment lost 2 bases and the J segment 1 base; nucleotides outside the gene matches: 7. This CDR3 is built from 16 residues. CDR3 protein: CASSFTSVSGTDTQYF. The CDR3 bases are TGTGCCAGCAGCTTCACTAGCGTAAGTGGCACAGATACGCAGTATTTT.

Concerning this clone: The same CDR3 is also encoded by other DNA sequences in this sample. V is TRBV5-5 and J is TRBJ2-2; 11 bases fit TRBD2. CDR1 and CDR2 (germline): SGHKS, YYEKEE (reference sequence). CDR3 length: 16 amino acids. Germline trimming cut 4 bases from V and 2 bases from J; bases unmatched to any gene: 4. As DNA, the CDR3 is TGTGCCAGCAGCGTGACTAGCGGGACTAACACCGGGGAGCTGTTTTTT. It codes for CASSVTSGTNTGELFF.

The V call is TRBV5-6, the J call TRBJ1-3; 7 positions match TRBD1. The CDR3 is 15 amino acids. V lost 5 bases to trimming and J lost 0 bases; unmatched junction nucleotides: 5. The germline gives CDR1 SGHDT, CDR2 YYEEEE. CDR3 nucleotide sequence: TGTGCCAGCAGGGGGACAGACACCTCTGGAAACACCATATATTTT. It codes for CASRGTDTSGNTIYF.

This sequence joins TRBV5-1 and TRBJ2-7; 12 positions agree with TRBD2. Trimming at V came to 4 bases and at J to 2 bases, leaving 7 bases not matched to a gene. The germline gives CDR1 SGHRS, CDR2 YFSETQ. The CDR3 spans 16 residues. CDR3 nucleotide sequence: TGCGCCAGCAGCGGGTGGACTAGCGGGACAACCTACGAGCAGTACTTC. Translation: CASSGWTSGTTYEQYF.

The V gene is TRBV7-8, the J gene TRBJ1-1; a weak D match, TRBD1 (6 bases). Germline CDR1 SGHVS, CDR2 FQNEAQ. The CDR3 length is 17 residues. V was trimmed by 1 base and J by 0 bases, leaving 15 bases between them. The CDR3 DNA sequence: TGTGCCAGCAGCTTAGAGGATAGCAGGGGTATGAACACTGAAGCTTTCTTT. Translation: CASSLEDSRGMNTEAFF.

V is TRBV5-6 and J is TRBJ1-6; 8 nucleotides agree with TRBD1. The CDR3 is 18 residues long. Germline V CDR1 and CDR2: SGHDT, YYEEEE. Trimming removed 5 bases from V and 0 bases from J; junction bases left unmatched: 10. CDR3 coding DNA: TGTGCCAGCAGTCCCCGGGACAGGTTCAGCTCCTATAATTCACCCCTCCACTTT. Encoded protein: CASSPRDRFSSYNSPLHF.

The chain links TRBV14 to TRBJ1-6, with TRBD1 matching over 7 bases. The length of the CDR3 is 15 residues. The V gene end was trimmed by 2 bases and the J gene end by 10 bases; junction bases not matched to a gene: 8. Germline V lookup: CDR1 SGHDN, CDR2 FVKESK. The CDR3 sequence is CASSQYRQGKSPLHF. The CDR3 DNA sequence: TGTGCCAGCAGCCAATATAGACAGGGAAAATCACCCCTCCACTTT. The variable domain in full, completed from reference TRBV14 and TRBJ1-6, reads EAGVTQFPSHSVIEKGQTVTLRCDPISGHDNLYWYRRVMGKEIKFLLHFVKESKQDESGMPNNRFLAERTGGTYSTLKVQPAELEDSGVYFCASSQYRQGKSPLHFGNGTRLTVT.

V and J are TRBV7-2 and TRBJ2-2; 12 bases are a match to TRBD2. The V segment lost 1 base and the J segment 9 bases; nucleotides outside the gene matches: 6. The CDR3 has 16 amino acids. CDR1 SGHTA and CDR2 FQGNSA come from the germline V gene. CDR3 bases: TGTGCCAGCAGCTTAGATCTAGCGGGAGGGCCTAGGGAGCTGTTTTTT. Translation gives CASSLDLAGGPRELFF.

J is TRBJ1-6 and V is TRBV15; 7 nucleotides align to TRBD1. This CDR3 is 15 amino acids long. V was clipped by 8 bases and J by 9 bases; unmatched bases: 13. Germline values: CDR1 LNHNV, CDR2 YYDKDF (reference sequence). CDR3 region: CATRQGPGRGSPLHF. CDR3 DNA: TGTGCCACCCGACAGGGCCCAGGGCGAGGTTCACCCCTCCACTTT.

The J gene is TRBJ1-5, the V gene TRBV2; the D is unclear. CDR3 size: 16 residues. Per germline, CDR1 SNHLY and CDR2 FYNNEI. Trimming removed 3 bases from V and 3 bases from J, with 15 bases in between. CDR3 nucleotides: TGTGCCAGCAGTGAGAGAGGGCAGCGCGCCAATCAGCCCCAGCATTTT. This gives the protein CASSERGQRANQPQHF.

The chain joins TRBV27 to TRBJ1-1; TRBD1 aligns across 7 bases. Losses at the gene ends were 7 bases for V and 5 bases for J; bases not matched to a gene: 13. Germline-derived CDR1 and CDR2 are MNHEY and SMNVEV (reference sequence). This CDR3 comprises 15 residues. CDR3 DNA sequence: TGTGCCAGCAAAGGGGGCGTGCGGCTGGGGACTGAAGCTTTCTTT. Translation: CASKGGVRLGTEAFF.

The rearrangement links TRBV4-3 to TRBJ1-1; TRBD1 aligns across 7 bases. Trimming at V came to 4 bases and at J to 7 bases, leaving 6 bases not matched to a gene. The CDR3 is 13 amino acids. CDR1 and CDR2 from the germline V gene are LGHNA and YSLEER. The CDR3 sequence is CASSLSRGNEAFF. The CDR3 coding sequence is TGCGCCAGCAGCCTGTCCAGGGGGAATGAAGCTTTCTTT.

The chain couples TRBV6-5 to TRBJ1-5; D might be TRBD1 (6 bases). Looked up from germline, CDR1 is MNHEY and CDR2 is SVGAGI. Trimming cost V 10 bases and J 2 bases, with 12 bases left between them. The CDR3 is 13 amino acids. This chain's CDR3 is CATRPGGNQPQHF. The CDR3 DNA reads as TGTGCCACTAGACCAGGGGGCAATCAGCCCCAGCATTTT.